The T cell receptor (beta chain) under discussion was sequenced for a study of tumor and adjacent non-tumor tissue in lung cancer. On the study more broadly: Patients comprised about a dozen adenocarcinoma, a couple of squamous cell carcinoma and 1 small cell lung cancer. Aged about 31 to 80 years, patients included more than nine men and a few women with stage I to III disease. General study points: Top 100 clones took a larger repertoire share in normal lung.

About this clonotype: The target antigen is unknown. One end of the junction varies from germline; a read error may be responsible.

The library came from three nested PCR rounds adapted from ARM-PCR protocols. TCRdb fed the multiplex PCR reads into MiXCR, producing one record per CDR3 protein. The sample gives 90,000 to 100,000 distinct CDR3 sequences, 80% of which show up once; about 31% is in the top ten. No cell sorting was done before RNA was extracted from the tissue. More than 3 cm separated this lung sample from the edge of the tumor. Germline assignment: CDR1 MNHEY and CDR2 SVGEGT. This CDR3 region has 16 residues. The rearrangement uses TRBV6-2 or TRBV6-3 and TRBJ2-2, with D maybe TRBD2 (6 bases). The sequence derives from a man aged 60 to 75 with small cell lung cancer. The sample comprised distant non-tumor lung tissue. The CDR3 DNA follows: TGTGCCACCACCTCTAGCGACCGTCCGAACACCCGGGAACTGTTTTTT. Its translation is CATTSSDRPNTRELFF.